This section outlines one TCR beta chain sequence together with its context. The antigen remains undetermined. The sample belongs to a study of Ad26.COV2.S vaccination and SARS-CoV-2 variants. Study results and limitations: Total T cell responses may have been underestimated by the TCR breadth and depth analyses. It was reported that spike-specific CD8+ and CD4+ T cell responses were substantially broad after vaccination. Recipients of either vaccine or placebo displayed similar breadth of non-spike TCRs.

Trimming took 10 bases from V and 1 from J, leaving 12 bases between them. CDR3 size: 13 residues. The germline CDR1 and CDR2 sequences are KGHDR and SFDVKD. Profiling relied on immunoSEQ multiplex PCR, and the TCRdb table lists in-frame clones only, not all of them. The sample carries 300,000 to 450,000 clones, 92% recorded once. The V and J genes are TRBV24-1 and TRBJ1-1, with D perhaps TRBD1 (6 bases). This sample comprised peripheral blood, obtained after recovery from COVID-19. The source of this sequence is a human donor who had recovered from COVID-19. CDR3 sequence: CATSDRRNTEAFF. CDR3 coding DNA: TGTGCCACTTCTGACAGGAGGAACACTGAAGCTTTCTTT.